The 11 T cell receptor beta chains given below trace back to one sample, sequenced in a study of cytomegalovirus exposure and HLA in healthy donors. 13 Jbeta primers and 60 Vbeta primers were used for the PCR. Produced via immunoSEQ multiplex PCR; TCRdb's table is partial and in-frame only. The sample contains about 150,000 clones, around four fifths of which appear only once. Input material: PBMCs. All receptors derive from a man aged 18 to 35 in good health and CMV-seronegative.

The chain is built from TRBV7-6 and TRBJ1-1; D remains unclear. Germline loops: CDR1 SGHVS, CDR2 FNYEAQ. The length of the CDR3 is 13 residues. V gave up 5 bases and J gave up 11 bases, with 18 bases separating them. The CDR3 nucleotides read TGTGCCAGCAGCCCCCTTCCGCCCACGGGGGCTTTCTTT. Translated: CASSPLPPTGAFF.

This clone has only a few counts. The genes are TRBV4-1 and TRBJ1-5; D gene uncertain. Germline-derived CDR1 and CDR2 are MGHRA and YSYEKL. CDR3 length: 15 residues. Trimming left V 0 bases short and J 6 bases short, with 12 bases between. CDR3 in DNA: TGCGCCAGCAGCCAAGAATTGAGGGAGGGTCAGCCCCAGCATTTT. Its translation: CASSQELREGQPQHF.

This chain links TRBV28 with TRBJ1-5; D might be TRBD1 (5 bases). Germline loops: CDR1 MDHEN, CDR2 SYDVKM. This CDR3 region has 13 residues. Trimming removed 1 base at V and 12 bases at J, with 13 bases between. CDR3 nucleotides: TGTGCCAGCAGTTTATCTACGTACCAGGGCCAGCATTTT. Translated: CASSLSTYQGQHF.

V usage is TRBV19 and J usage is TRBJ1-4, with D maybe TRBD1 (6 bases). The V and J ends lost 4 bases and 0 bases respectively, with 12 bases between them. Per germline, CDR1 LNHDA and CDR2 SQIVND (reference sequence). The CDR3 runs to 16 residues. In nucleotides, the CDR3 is TGTGCCAGTAGTAAGACAGGAAGTGCAACTAATGAAAAACTGTTTTTT. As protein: CASSKTGSATNEKLFF.

CDR3 protein: CASSQYASSYNSPLHF. The CDR3 bases are TGCGCCAGCAGCCAGTACGCGAGCTCCTATAATTCACCCCTCCACTTT. V and J are TRBV4-1 and TRBJ1-6; D not resolved. This CDR3 comprises 16 residues. The germline V and J ends were trimmed by 3 bases and 0 bases, with 9 bases remaining between them. CDR1 is MGHRA, CDR2 YSYEKL, per germline.

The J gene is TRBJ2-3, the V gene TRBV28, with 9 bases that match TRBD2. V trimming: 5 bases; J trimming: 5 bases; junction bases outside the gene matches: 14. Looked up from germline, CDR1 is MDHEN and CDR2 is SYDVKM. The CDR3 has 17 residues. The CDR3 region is CASSLGMAGGPEDTQYF. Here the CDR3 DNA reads TGTGCCAGCAGTCTGGGGATGGCGGGAGGGCCGGAAGATACGCAGTATTTT.

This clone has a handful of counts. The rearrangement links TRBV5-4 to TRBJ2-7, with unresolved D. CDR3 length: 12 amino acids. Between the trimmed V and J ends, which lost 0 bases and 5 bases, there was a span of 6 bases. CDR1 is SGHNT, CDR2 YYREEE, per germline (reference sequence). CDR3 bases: TGTGCCAGCAGCTTGGACAGTAACGAGCAGTACTTC. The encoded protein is CASSLDSNEQYF.

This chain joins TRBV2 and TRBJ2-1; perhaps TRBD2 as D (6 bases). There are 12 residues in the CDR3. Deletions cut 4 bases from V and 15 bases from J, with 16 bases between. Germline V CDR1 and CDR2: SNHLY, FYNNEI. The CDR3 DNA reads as TGTGCCAGCAGTGCGGGCGGGGCCCCGTCGTTCTTC. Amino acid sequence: CASSAGGAPSFF.

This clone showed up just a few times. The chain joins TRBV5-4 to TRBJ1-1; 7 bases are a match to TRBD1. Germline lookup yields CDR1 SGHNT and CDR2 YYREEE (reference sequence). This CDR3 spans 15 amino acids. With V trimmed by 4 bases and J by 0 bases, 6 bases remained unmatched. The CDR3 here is CASSLPGQMNTEAFF. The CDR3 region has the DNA TGTGCCAGCAGCCTACCGGGACAGATGAACACTGAAGCTTTCTTT.

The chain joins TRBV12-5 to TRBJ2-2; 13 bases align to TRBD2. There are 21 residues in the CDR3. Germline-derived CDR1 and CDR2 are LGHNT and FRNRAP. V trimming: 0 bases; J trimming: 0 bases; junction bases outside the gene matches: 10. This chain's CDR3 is CASGLVNFSGTSGTNTGELFF. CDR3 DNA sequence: TGTGCTAGTGGTTTGGTAAATTTTAGCGGGACTAGCGGGACGAACACCGGGGAGCTGTTTTTT.

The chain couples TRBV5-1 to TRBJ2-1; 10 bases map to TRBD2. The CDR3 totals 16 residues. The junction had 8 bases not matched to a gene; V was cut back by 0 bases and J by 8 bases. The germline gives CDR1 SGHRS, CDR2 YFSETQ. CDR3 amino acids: CASSLASAGGPHEQFF. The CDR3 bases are TGCGCCAGCAGCTTGGCCTCAGCGGGAGGGCCCCATGAGCAGTTCTTC.